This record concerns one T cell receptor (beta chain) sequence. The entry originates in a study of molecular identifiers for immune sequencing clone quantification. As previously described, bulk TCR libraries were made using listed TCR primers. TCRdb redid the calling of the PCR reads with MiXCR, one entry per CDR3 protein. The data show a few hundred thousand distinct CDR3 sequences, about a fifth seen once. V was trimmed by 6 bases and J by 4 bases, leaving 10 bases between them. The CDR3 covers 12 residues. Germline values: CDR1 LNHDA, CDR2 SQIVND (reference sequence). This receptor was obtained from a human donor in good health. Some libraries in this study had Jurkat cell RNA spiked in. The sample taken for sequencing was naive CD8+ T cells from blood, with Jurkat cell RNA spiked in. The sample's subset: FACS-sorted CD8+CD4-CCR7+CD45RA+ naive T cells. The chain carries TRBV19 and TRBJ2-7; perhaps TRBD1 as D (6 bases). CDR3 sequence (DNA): TGTGCCAGTAGCCAGGGGATTTACGAGCAGTACTTC. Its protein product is CASSQGIYEQYF.